This T cell receptor (beta chain) was recovered during a study of blood T cell repertoires in COVID-19. V shed 5 bases and J 1 base; nucleotides not matched to a gene: 5. The CDR3 is 15 residues long. CDR1 is SGHVS, CDR2 FQNEAQ, per germline. Only in-frame clones appear in the TCRdb table, and some are missing; sequencing was by immunoSEQ multiplex PCR. The sample lists under 150,000 clones; roughly 90% were seen once. Sequencing was carried out using peripheral blood. The chain joins TRBV7-8 to TRBJ1-5; 7 bases are shared with TRBD1. This sequence was found in a man aged 45-65 years with acute or convalescent COVID-19. This CDR3 reads CASSDRARSNQPQHF. DNA of the CDR3: TGTGCCAGCAGCGACAGGGCTCGGAGCAATCAGCCCCAGCATTTT.